This passage covers 18 T cell receptor beta chains from one sample sequenced in a study of blood T cell repertoires in COVID-19. Sequenced by immunoSEQ multiplex PCR; TCRdb stores in-frame clones only, minus some. The table shows about 160,000 clones, with around 77% occurring only once. Sequencing was performed on peripheral blood. The receptor source for this set is a man between 65 and 85 years old with acute or convalescent COVID-19.

The chain recombines TRBV4-2 with TRBJ1-1, with TRBD1 as a possible D gene (6 bases). The CDR3 loop spans 14 amino acids. The V gene lost 3 bases and the J gene lost 1 base, with 9 bases spanning the gap. Germline values: CDR1 LGHNA, CDR2 YNFKEQ. CDR3 in amino acids: CASSHAQGNTEAFF. The CDR3 DNA reads TGTGCCAGCAGCCATGCACAGGGGAACACTGAAGCTTTCTTT.

This chain connects TRBV4-3 to TRBJ2-5, with 7 bases matching TRBD1. CDR1 is LGHNA, CDR2 YSLEER, per germline. The V gene end was trimmed by 4 bases and the J gene end by 3 bases; junction bases not matched to a gene: 8. This CDR3 comprises 15 residues. CDR3 protein: CASSLTPGTEETQYF. The CDR3 nucleotides are TGCGCCAGCAGCCTCACACCCGGGACAGAAGAGACCCAGTACTTC.

The chain is built from TRBV10-2 and TRBJ2-4, with TRBD1 matching 7 bases. This CDR3 is built from 21 residues. V dropped 5 bases and J dropped 0; count of bases not matched to a gene: 22. Germline V gene data show CDR1 as WSHSY and CDR2 as SAAADI. CDR3 protein: CASSPPGQLSLNPLAKNIQYF. CDR3 DNA: TGCGCCAGCAGTCCTCCGGGACAGCTTTCTCTCAACCCCCTAGCCAAAAACATTCAGTACTTC.

V is TRBV5-4 and J is TRBJ1-1; 9 bases agree with TRBD1. Germline lookup yields CDR1 SGHNT and CDR2 YYREEE (reference sequence). J gave up 1 base and V 5 bases, and 6 bases lay outside the gene matches. This CDR3 comprises 15 residues. The CDR3 is CASSRPTGGNTEAFF. DNA for the CDR3: TGTGCCAGCAGTCGTCCGACAGGGGGGAACACTGAAGCTTTCTTT.

This clone was counted only a few times. The CDR3 is CASSLSNQETQYF. CDR3 bases: TGTGCCAGCAGTTTATCCAACCAAGAGACCCAGTACTTC. The rearrangement joins TRBV28 to TRBJ2-5; D gene unclear. The CDR3 covers 13 residues. Trimming shortened V by 1 base and J by 0 bases, and 3 bases separated the two germline ends. Germline loops: CDR1 MDHEN, CDR2 SYDVKM.

The chain joins TRBV24-1 to TRBJ2-7, with D perhaps matching TRBD1 (6 bases). CDR1 and CDR2 from the germline V gene are KGHDR and SFDVKD. The CDR3 spans 16 residues. V shed 2 bases and J shed 3 bases, with 16 bases lying between them. CDR3 nucleotide sequence: TGTGCCACCAGTGATTCTGGCAGGGGCACCCACTACGAGCAGTACTTC. It yields the protein CATSDSGRGTHYEQYF.

The CDR3 here is CASSNRDRVAGELFF. CDR3 in DNA: TGTGCCAGCAGCAACCGGGACAGGGTCGCCGGGGAGCTGTTTTTT. The chain recombines TRBV5-6 with TRBJ2-2; 9 positions agree with TRBD1. The CDR3 totals 15 residues. V shed 4 bases and J 6 bases; nucleotides not matched to a gene: 7. Per germline, CDR1 SGHDT and CDR2 YYEEEE. Using reference TRBV5-6 and TRBJ2-2 for the parts outside the CDR3, the full variable domain is DAGVTQSPTHLIKTRGQQVTLRCSPKSGHDTVSWYQQALGQGPQFIFQYYEEEERQRGNFPDRFSGHQFPNYSSELNVNALLLGDSALYLCASSNRDRVAGELFFGEGSRLTVL.

The chain links TRBV10-1 to TRBJ2-1; a possible D gene is TRBD2 (7 bases). The length of the CDR3 is 15 residues. Germline V CDR1 and CDR2: WNHNN, SYGVQD (reference sequence). Trimming stripped 3 bases from V and 4 bases from J, with 13 bases between. The CDR3 reads CASSDPAGAYNEQFF. DNA of the CDR3: TGCGCCAGCAGTGATCCGGCGGGGGCATACAATGAGCAGTTCTTC.

V gene TRBV5-1 combines with J gene TRBJ2-3; D remains unclear. V gave up 7 bases and J gave up 0 bases, with 15 bases separating them. Germline V gives CDR1 SGHRS, CDR2 YFSETQ. This CDR3 is 15 amino acids long. The chain's CDR3 is CASYQSLGSTDTQYF. CDR3 coding DNA: TGCGCCAGCTATCAATCCCTCGGGAGCACAGATACGCAGTATTTT.

The chain employs TRBV19 and TRBJ2-5; 10 positions agree with TRBD1. CDR1 and CDR2 (germline): LNHDA, SQIVND (reference sequence). Unmatched junction bases numbered 3, after V lost 4 bases and J lost 1 base. The CDR3 has 15 amino acids. The CDR3 DNA reads as TGTGCCAGTAGTACCCGGACAGGGGGCCAAGAGACCCAGTACTTC. Translation: CASSTRTGGQETQYF.

This clone has only a few counts. The chain joins TRBV7-9 to TRBJ2-5; 9 nucleotides line up with TRBD2. This CDR3 contains 17 residues. Trimming at V came to 6 bases and at J to 2 bases, leaving 13 bases not matched to a gene. Germline CDR1 SEHNR, CDR2 FQNEAQ (reference sequence). CDR3 in DNA: TGTGCCAGCAGAGATCCCAGTTGGAGCGGGGGGCAAGAGACCCAGTACTTC. This sequence encodes CASRDPSWSGGQETQYF.

The J gene is TRBJ2-2, the V gene TRBV7-9; possibly TRBD2 for D (6 bases). CDR3 length: 18 amino acids. CDR1 SEHNR and CDR2 FQNEAQ come from the germline V gene (reference sequence). Trimming removed 3 bases at V and 3 bases at J, with 20 bases between. CDR3 nucleotide sequence: TGTGCCAGCAGCTTTCCGGGCTGGACTATCCCCGACACCGGGGAGCTGTTTTTT. This translates into CASSFPGWTIPDTGELFF.

The genes are TRBV28 and TRBJ1-5; 7 bases agree with TRBD1. Germline-derived CDR1 and CDR2 are MDHEN and SYDVKM. This CDR3 comprises 15 residues. V lost 3 bases and J lost 3; bases outside the gene matches: 5. Written as DNA, the CDR3 is TGTGCCAGCAGTTTCTCCGACAGGGACAATCAGCCCCAGCATTTT. It specifies CASSFSDRDNQPQHF.

To note about this clone: Distinct nucleotide sequences in the sample also encode this CDR3. V gene TRBV27 combines with J gene TRBJ1-2, with 8 bases lining up with TRBD1. Germline values: CDR1 MNHEY, CDR2 SMNVEV (reference sequence). The CDR3 has 13 amino acids. J was trimmed by 4 bases and V by 6 bases; bases with no gene match: 4. The CDR3 sequence: CASRKTGVYGYTF. CDR3 nucleotide sequence: TGTGCCAGCAGGAAGACAGGGGTCTATGGCTACACCTTC.

This clone appeared a few times. The chain recombines TRBV11-3 with TRBJ1-1; 8 bases match TRBD1. Germline CDR1 and CDR2: SGHNT and YENEEA. The V segment lost 5 bases and the J segment 4 bases; nucleotides outside the gene matches: 9. The CDR3 contains 15 residues. CDR3 in DNA: TGTGCCAGCAGCGGAACCGGACAGGGTGCCACTGAAGCTTTCTTT. Protein sequence: CASSGTGQGATEAFF.

Here the CDR3 reads CAISESTGSTGNTIYF. The CDR3 region has the DNA TGTGCCATCAGTGAGTCGACAGGGTCCACTGGAAACACCATATATTTT. The rearrangement joins TRBV10-3 to TRBJ1-3; TRBD1 agrees at 7 bases. The CDR3 has 16 amino acids. Germline V lookup: CDR1 ENHRY, CDR2 SYGVKD. J gave up 2 bases and V 0 bases, and 4 bases lay outside the gene matches.

Written as DNA, the CDR3 is TGTGCCAGCAGCGTAGGAAGCGGAACCGTGGAGACCCAGTACTTC. Translation gives CASSVGSGTVETQYF. The chain carries TRBV9 and TRBJ2-5; possibly TRBD2 for D (5 bases). The CDR3 has 15 amino acids. V gave up 0 bases and J gave up 5 bases, with 14 bases separating them. Germline V gene lookup returns CDR1 SGDLS and CDR2 YYNGEE.

V usage is TRBV5-1 and J usage is TRBJ2-5; TRBD2 agrees at 13 bases. The CDR3 extends over 20 amino acids. CDR1 and CDR2 (germline): SGHRS, YFSETQ. After removal of 2 bases from V and 1 base from J, the junction contained 14 bases not matched to a gene. The CDR3 sequence: CASSFNKWGLAGSLQETQYF. As DNA, the CDR3 is TGCGCCAGCAGCTTTAACAAGTGGGGACTAGCGGGGTCTCTCCAAGAGACCCAGTACTTC.